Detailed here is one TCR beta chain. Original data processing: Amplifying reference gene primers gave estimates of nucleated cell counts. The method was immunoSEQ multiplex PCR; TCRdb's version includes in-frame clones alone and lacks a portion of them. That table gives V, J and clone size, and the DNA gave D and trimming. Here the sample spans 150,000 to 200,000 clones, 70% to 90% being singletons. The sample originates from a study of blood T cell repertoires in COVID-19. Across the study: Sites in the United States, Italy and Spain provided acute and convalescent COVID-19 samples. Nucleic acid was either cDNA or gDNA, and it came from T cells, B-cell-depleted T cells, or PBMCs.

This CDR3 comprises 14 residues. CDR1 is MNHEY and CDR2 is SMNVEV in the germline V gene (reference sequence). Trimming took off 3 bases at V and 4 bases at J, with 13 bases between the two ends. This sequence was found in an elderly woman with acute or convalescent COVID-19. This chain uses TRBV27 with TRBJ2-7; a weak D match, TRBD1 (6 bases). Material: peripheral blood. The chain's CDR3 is CASSFEGRGYEQYF. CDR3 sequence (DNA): TGTGCCAGCAGTTTTGAAGGCAGGGGTTACGAGCAGTACTTC.